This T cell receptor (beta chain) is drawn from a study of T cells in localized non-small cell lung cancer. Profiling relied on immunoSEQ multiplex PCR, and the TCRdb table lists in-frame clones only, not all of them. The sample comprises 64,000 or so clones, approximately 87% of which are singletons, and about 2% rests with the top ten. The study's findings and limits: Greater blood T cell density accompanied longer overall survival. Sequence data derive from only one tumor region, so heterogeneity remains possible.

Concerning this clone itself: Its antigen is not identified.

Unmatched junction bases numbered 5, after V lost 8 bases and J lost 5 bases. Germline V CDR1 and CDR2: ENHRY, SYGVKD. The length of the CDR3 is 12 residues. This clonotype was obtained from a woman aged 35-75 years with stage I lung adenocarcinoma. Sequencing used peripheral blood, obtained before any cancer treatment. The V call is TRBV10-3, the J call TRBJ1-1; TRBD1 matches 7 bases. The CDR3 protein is CAIQGVETEAFF. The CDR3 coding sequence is TGTGCCATCCAGGGGGTAGAAACTGAAGCTTTCTTT.